This section outlines one TCR beta chain sequence together with its context. Its antigen is not known. This entry is derived from a study of cytomegalovirus exposure and HLA in healthy donors. Use of 60 Vbeta and 13 Jbeta primers characterized the PCR. The method was immunoSEQ multiplex PCR; TCRdb's version includes in-frame clones alone and lacks a portion of them. The profile shows approximately 85,000 clones, 62% of them singletons. General study points: The study put 150 or so TCR beta chains on its list as cytomegalovirus-associated. Later analysis identified a missense DCLRE1C variant that was linked to TCR beta V- and J-gene trimming. Earlier results showed most TCR beta V segments being productive about 87% or about 30% of the time. A later analysis found common viral pathogens apparently linked to several of the most significant clusters.

The length of the CDR3 is 12 residues. Trimming cost V 7 bases and J 6 bases; bases outside gene matches: 4. Per the germline V gene, CDR1 is MNHNY and CDR2 is SVGAGI (reference sequence). Sample: PBMCs. This clonotype was obtained from a woman younger than 45 in good health and CMV-seropositive. The rearrangement uses TRBV6-6 and TRBJ2-7; TRBD1 matches 9 bases. The DNA of the CDR3 is TGTGCCAGCACGGCGACAGGGGGCGAGCAGTACTTC. This codes for CASTATGGEQYF.